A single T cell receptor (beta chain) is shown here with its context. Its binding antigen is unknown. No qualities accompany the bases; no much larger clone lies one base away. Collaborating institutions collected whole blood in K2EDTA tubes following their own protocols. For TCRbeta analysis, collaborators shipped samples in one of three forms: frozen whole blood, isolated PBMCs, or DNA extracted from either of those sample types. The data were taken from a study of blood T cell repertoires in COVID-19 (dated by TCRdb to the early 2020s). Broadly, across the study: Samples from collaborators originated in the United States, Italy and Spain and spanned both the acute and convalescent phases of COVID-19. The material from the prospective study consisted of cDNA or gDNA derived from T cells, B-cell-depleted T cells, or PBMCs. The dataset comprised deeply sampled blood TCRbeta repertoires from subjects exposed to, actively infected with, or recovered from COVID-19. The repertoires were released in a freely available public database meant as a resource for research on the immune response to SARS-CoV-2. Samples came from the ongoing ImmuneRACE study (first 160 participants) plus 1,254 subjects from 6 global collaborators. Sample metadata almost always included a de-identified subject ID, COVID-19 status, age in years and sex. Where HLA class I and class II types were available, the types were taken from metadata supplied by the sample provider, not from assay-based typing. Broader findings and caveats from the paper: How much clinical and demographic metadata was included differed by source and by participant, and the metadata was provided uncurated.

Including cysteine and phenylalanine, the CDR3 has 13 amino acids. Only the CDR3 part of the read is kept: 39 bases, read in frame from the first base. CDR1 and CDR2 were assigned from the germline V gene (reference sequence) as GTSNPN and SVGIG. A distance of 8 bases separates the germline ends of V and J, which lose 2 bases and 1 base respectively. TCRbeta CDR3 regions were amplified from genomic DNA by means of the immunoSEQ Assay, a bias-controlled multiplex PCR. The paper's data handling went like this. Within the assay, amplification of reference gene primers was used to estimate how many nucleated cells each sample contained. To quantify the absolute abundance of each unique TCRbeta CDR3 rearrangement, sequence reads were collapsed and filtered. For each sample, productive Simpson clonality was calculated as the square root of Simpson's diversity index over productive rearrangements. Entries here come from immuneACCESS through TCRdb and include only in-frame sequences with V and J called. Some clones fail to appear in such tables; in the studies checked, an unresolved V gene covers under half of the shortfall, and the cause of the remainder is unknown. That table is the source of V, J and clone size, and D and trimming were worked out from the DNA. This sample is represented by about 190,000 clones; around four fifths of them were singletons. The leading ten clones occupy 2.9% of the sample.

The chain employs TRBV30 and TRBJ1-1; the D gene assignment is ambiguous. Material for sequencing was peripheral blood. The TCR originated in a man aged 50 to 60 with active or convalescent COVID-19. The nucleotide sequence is TGTGCCTGGAGTAGGCGGGGGAACACTGAAGCTTTCTTT. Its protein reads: CAWSRRGNTEAFF.